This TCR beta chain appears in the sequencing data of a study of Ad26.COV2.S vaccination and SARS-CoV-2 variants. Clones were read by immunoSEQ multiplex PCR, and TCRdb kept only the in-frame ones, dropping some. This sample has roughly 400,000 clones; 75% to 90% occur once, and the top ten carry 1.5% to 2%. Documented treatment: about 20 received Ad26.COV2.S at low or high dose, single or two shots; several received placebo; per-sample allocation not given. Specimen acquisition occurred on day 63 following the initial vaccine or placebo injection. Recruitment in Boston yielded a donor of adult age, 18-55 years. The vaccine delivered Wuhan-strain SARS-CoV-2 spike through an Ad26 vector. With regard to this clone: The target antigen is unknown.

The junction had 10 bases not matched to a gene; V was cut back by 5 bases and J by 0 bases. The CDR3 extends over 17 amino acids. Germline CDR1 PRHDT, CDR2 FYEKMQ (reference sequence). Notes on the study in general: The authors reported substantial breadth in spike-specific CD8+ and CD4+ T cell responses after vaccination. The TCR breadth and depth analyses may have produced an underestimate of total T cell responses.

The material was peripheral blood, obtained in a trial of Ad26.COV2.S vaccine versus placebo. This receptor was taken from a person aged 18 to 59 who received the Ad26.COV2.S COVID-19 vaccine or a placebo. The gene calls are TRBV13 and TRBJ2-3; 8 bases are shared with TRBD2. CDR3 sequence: CASSPIGVAGSTDTQYF. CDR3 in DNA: TGTGCCAGCAGCCCAATCGGGGTAGCGGGGAGCACAGATACGCAGTATTTT.